This TCR beta chain is drawn from a study of OX40 agonist ivuxolimab in advanced cancers. Notes on the study in general: The antigens recognized by the expanded peripheral T cells, that is their antigen specificity, were not determined.

Germline lookup yields CDR1 LGHNA and CDR2 YSLEER. The CDR3 contains 16 residues. The ends lost 4 bases at V and 4 bases at J; junction bases unmatched: 11. Details on this clone: The antigen is unknown.

Using immunoSEQ multiplex PCR, the repertoire was profiled, and TCRdb retains in-frame clones only, with some absent. The sample consists of approximately 84,000 clones, over 65% of them appearing once. People who had autoimmune disease history or systemic immunosuppression were excluded. Sampling times: baseline, cycle 4 day 1, cycle 7 day 1. The sequence came from an adult with an advanced solid tumor such as melanoma, head and neck, liver or kidney cancer. The specimen comprised CD4+ or CD8+ T cells sorted from blood, sampled in a trial of the OX40 agonist ivuxolimab. This chain joins TRBV4-3 and TRBJ2-5, with 8 bases identical to TRBD2. The CDR3 here is CASSPQGRGAGETQYF. CDR3 DNA: TGCGCCAGCAGCCCCCAGGGGCGGGGGGCGGGAGAGACCCAGTACTTC.